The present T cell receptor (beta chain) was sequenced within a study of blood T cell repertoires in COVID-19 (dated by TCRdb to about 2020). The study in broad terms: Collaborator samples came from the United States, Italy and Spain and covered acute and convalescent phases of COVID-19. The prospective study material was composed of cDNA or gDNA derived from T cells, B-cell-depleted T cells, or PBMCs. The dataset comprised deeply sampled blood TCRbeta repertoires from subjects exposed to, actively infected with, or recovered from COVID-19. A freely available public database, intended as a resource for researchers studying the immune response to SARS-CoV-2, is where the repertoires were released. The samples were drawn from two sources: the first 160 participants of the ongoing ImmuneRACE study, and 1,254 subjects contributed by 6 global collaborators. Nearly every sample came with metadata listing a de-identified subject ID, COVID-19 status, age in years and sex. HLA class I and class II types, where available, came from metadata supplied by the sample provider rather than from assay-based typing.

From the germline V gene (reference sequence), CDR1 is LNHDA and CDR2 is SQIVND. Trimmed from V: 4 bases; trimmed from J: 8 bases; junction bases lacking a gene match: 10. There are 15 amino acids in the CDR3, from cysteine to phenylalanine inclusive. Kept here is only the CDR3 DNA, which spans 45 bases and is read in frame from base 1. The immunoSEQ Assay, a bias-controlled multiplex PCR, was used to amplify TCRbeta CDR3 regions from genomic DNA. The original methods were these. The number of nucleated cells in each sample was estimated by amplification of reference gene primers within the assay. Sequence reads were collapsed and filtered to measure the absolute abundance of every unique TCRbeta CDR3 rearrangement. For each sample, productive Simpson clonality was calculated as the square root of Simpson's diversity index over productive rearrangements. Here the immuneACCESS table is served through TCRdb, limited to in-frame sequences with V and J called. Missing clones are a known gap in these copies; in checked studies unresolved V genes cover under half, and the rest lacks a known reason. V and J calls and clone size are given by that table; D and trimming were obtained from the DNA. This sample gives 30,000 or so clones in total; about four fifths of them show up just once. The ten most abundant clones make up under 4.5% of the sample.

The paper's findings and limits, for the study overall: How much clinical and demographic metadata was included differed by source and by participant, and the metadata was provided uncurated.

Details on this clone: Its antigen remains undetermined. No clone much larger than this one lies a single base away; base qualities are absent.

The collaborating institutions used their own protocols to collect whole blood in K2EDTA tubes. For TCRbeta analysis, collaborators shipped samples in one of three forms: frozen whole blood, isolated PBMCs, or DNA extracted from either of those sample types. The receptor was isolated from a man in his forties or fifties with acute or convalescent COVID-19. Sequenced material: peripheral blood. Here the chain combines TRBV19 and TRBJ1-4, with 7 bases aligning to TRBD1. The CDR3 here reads CASSRQTGTDEKLFF. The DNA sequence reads TGTGCCAGTAGTAGACAGACAGGGACCGACGAAAAACTGTTTTTT.